These 13 T cell receptor beta chains were all obtained from the same sample, sequenced in a study of response to subunit inactivated influenza vaccine. TCRdb itself ran the RT-PCR reads through MiXCR, one entry per CDR3 protein. This sample has approximately 700,000 distinct CDR3 sequences; about a sixth occur once, and the top ten carry more than 9%. The input for sequencing was PBMCs from blood, taken roughly 12 days after vaccination. The receptors were sampled from a man between 45 and 60 years old who received an inactivated influenza vaccine.

The table lists this clonotype with a few counts. This rearrangement joins TRBV7-2 to TRBJ2-7; D uncertain. The V gene lost 0 bases and the J gene lost 0 bases, with 6 bases spanning the gap. Germline lookup yields CDR1 SGHTA and CDR2 FQGNSA. This CDR3 region has 14 residues. The CDR3 bases are TGTGCCAGCAGCTTAGCTGTTCCCTCCTACGAGCAGTACTTC. It codes for CASSLAVPSYEQYF.

The table lists this clonotype with a few counts. This chain uses TRBV20-1 with TRBJ2-3; a weak D match, TRBD2 (5 bases). The CDR3 consists of 13 residues. V was cut by 1 base and J by 6 bases, with 11 bases left in between. Germline CDR1 DFQATT, CDR2 SNEGSKA (reference sequence). The CDR3: CSARAQWRDTQYF. The CDR3 DNA reads as TGCAGTGCTAGAGCCCAGTGGAGGGATACGCAGTATTTT.

This clonotype has a handful of counts. This chain connects TRBV24-1 to TRBJ2-2; 12 positions agree with TRBD1. Unmatched junction bases numbered 5, after V lost 4 bases and J lost 6 bases. The CDR3 totals 16 residues. The germline V gene encodes CDR1 KGHDR and CDR2 SFDVKD. CDR3 amino acids: CATSDLGQGAAGELFF. DNA for the CDR3: TGTGCCACCAGTGACCTGGGACAGGGGGCGGCCGGGGAGCTGTTTTTT.

The rearrangement joins TRBV6-2 or TRBV6-3 to TRBJ2-2; D ambiguous. The CDR3 covers 17 residues. The ends were cut back, 0 bases at V and 1 base at J, with 12 bases in the middle. Germline CDR1 and CDR2: MNHEY and SVGEGT. In nucleotides, the CDR3 is TGTGCCAGCAGTTACTCGACGGCGATAAAGAACACCGGGGAGCTGTTTTTT. Amino acids: CASSYSTAIKNTGELFF.

The rearrangement links TRBV7-9 to TRBJ2-1, with D unresolved. Germline V gene lookup returns CDR1 SEHNR and CDR2 FQNEAQ (reference sequence). The CDR3 covers 16 residues. With 4 bases removed from V and 0 bases from J, the gap between germline ends came to 13 bases. Written as DNA, the CDR3 is TGTGCCAGCAGCTCTCCCCAGGAGAGCTCCTACAATGAGCAGTTCTTC. This translates into CASSSPQESSYNEQFF.

This clonotype was detected only a few times. V and J are TRBV29-1 and TRBJ1-4; 7 bases are shared with TRBD1. V gave up 6 bases and J gave up 7 bases; unmatched junction bases: 14. The CDR3 runs 15 residues. Germline V gene data show CDR1 as SQVTM and CDR2 as ANQGSEA. The CDR3 coding sequence is TGCAGCGTAGCCGACAGGGACAACCAGGGTGAAAAACTGTTTTTT. It codes for CSVADRDNQGEKLFF.

This clonotype turned up a few times. V usage is TRBV7-2 and J usage is TRBJ2-1; 10 bases align to TRBD2. CDR1 and CDR2 from the germline V gene are SGHTA and FQGNSA. V was clipped by 6 bases and J by 5 bases; unmatched bases: 4. This CDR3 spans 14 amino acids. The CDR3 bases are TGTGCCAGCAGGTCGGGACTAGCGAACAATGAGCAGTTCTTC. Its protein is CASRSGLANNEQFF.

The gene calls are TRBV27 and TRBJ2-7; maybe TRBD1 (6 bases). Germline lookup yields CDR1 MNHEY and CDR2 SMNVEV (reference sequence). The ends were cut back, 6 bases at V and 3 bases at J, with 15 bases in the middle. CDR3 length equals 14 residues. CDR3 DNA sequence: TGTGCCAGCAGCGCTACAGGGCTCGGCTACGAGCAGTACTTC. As protein: CASSATGLGYEQYF.

V gene TRBV5-1 combines with J gene TRBJ1-1; D is undetermined. The CDR3 runs to 13 residues. Germline assignment: CDR1 SGHRS and CDR2 YFSETQ. Trimming shortened V by 4 bases and J by 2 bases, and 9 bases separated the two germline ends. CDR3 sequence reads: CASSGGFNTEAFF. For the CDR3, the DNA is TGCGCCAGCAGCGGCGGGTTTAACACTGAAGCTTTCTTT. Drawing the rest from reference TRBV5-1 and TRBJ1-1, the complete variable domain is KAGVTQTPRYLIKTRGQQVTLSCSPISGHRSVSWYQQTPGQGLQFLFEYFSETQRNKGNFPGRFSGRQFSNSRSEMNVSTLELGDSALYLCASSGGFNTEAFFGQGTRLTVV.

This clonotype was observed at least ten times. As DNA, the CDR3 is TGCAGCGTCAGGGAGGGTCAAGAGACCCAGTACTTC. As protein: CSVREGQETQYF. The chain couples TRBV29-1 to TRBJ2-5; the match to TRBD2 covers 7 bases. There are 12 residues in the CDR3. The germline CDR1 and CDR2 sequences are SQVTM and ANQGSEA. Trimming removed 6 bases from V and 2 bases from J; junction bases left unmatched: 3. Combining the CDR3 with reference TRBV29-1 and TRBJ2-5 gives the whole variable domain SAVISQKPSRDICQRGTSLTIQCQVDSQVTMMFWYRQQPGQSLTLIATANQGSEATYESGFVIDKFPISRPNLTFSTLTVSNMSPEDSSIYLCSVREGQETQYFGPGTRLLVL.

This clonotype was detected a few times. The chain joins TRBV4-3 to TRBJ2-1; D is perhaps TRBD1 (6 bases). This CDR3 region has 15 residues. With 1 base removed from V and 7 bases from J, the gap between germline ends came to 14 bases. Looked up from germline, CDR1 is LGHNA and CDR2 is YSLEER. CDR3 protein: CASSQGFTGWNEQFF. For the CDR3, the DNA is TGCGCCAGCAGCCAAGGATTCACAGGGTGGAATGAGCAGTTCTTC.

Only a few counts were recorded for this clonotype. This chain connects TRBV5-1 to TRBJ2-2; 7 nucleotides line up with TRBD2. CDR1 is SGHRS and CDR2 is YFSETQ in the germline V gene. The CDR3 has 16 residues. Trimming took 1 base from V and 7 from J; bases not matched to a gene: 10. This CDR3 is CASSLFRAGDGGELFF. In DNA form, the CDR3 reads TGCGCCAGCAGCTTGTTCCGCGCGGGAGATGGCGGGGAGCTGTTTTTT.

This clonotype turned up a few times. The rearrangement uses TRBV5-1 and TRBJ1-1, with 8 bases identical to TRBD1. CDR1 and CDR2 from the germline V gene are SGHRS and YFSETQ. The CDR3 covers 16 residues. V was pared by 5 bases and J by 0 bases, with 9 bases of the junction left unmatched. Here the CDR3 DNA reads TGCGCCAGCAGTTCAGGGGGCTCCTTAGTGAACACTGAAGCTTTCTTT. Translated, it gives CASSSGGSLVNTEAFF.